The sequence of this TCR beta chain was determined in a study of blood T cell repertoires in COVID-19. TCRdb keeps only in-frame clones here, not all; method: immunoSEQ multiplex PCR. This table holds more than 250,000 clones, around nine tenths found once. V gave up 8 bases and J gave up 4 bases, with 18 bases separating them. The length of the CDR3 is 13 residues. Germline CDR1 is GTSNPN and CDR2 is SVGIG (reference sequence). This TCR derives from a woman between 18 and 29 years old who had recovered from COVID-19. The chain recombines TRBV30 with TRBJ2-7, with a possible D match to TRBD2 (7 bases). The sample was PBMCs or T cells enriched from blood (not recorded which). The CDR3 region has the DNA TGTGCCGGAAGTATGAGCGGGACATACGAGCAGTACTTC. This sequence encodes CAGSMSGTYEQYF. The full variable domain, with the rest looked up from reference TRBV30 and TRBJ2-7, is SQTIHQWPATLVQPVGSPLSLECTVEGTSNPNLYWYRQAAGRGLQLLFYSVGIGQISSEVPQNLSASRPQDRQFILSSKKLLLSDSGFYLCAGSMSGTYEQYFGPGTRLTVT.